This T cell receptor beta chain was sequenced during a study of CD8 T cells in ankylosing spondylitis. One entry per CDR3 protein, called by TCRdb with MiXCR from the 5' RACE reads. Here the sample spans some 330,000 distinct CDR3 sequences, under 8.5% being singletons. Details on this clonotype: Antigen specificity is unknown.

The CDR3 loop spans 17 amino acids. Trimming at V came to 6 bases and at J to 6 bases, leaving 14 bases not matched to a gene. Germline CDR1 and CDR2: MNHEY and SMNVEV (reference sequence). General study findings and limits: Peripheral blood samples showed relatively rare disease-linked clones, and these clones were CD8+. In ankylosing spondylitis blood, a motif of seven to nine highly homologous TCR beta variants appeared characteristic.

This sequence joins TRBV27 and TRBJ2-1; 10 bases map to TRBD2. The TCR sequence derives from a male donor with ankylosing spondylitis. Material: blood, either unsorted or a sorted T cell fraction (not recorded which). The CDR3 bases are TGTGCCAGCAGCCCCCAGAACGGACTAGCGGCGTTCAATGAGCAGTTCTTC. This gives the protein CASSPQNGLAAFNEQFF.